This T cell receptor (beta chain) was sequenced in a study of blood T cell repertoires in COVID-19. At the level of the study: Collection of acute and convalescent COVID-19 samples took place in the United States, Italy and Spain. The analysed material was cDNA or gDNA that came from T cells, B-cell-depleted T cells, or PBMCs.

The sample holds one count of this clone. Germline lookup yields CDR1 SQVTM and CDR2 ANQGSEA. V trimming: 6 bases; J trimming: 0 bases; junction bases outside the gene matches: 3. This CDR3 has 13 amino acids. In the original analysis: Reference gene primer amplification yielded estimated nucleated cell counts. The assay was immunoSEQ multiplex PCR, and TCRdb's table has in-frame clones only and misses some. The V and J calls and the clone size are those of that table, but D and trimming were determined from the DNA. The sample records just over 650,000 clones, approximately 90% being singletons. The rearrangement joins TRBV29-1 to TRBJ2-7, with TRBD1 matching 9 bases. The clonotype originates from a woman aged 18 to 35 with acute or convalescent COVID-19. The material sequenced was peripheral blood. For the CDR3, the DNA is TGCAGCGTGGGGACAGGGAGCTCCTACGAGCAGTACTTC. Amino acids: CSVGTGSSYEQYF.